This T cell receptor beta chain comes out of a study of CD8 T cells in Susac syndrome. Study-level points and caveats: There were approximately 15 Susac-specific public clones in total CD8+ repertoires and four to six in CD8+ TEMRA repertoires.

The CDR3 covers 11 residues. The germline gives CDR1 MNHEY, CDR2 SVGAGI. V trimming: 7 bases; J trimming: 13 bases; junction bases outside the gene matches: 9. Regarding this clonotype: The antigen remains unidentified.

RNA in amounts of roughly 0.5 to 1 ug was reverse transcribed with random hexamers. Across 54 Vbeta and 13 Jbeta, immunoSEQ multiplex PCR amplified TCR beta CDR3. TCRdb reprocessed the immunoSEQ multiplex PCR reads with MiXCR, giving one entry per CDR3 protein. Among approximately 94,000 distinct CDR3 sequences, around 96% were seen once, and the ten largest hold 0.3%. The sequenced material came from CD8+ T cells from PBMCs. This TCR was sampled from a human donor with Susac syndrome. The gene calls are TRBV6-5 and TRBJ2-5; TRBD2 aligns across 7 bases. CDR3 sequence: CASTDKGGWYF. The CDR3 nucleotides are TGTGCCAGCACCGATAAGGGAGGGTGGTACTTC.